This T cell receptor beta chain was observed in a study of T cells and Merkel cell carcinoma outcomes. Study results and limitations: In Merkel cell carcinoma, repertoire and T-cell density reportedly predicted outcomes.

On this clone: Its specificity is not known.

CDR3 length: 15 residues. Germline V lookup: CDR1 SGDLS, CDR2 YYNGEE. The ends were cut back, 4 bases at V and 0 bases at J, with 14 bases in the middle. Assay: immunoSEQ multiplex PCR; the TCRdb copy retains only in-frame clones and omits some. The sample records about 15,000 clones, roughly 79% being singletons. The clonotype comes from a human donor with Merkel cell carcinoma. The rearrangement joins TRBV9 to TRBJ2-7; no clear D gene. The sample was tumor tissue from Merkel cell carcinoma. The CDR3 loop reads CASSQSPSASYEQYF. The CDR3 DNA follows: TGTGCCAGCAGCCAATCCCCCTCGGCCTCCTACGAGCAGTACTTC.